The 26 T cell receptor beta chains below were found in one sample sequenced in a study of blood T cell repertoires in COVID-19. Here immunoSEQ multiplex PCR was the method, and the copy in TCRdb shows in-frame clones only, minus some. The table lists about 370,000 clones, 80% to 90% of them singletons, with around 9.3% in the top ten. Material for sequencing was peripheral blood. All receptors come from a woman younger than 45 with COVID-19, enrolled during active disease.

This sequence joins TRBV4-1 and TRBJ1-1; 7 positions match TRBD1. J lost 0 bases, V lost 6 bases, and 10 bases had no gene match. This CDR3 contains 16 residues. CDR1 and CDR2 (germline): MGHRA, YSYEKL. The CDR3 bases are TGCGCCAGCAGACAGGGGACAGCCCAAATGAACACTGAAGCTTTCTTT. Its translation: CASRQGTAQMNTEAFF.

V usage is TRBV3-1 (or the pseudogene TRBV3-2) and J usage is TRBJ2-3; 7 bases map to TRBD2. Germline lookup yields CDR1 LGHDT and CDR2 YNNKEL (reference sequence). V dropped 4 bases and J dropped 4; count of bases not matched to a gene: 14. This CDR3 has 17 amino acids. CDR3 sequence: CASSPQSRGRIPDTQYF. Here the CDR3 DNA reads TGTGCCAGCAGCCCCCAATCGCGGGGGAGAATTCCAGATACGCAGTATTTT.

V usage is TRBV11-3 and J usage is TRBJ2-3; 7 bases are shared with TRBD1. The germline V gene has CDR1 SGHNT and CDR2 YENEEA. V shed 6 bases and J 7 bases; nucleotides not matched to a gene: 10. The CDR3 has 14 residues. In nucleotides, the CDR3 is TGTGCCAGCAGTTACGGACAGGAGGCGAATACGCAGTATTTT. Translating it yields CASSYGQEANTQYF.

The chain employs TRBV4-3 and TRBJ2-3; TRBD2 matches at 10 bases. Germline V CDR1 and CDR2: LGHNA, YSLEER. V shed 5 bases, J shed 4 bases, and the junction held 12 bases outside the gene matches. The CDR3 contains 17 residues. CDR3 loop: CASSSSLAGVMSDTQYF. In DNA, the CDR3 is TGCGCCAGCAGCTCCTCCCTAGCGGGAGTGATGTCAGATACGCAGTATTTT.

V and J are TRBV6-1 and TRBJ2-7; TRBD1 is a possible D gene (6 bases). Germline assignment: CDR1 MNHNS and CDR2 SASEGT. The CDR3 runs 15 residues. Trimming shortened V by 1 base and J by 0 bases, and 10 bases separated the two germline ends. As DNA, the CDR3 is TGTGCCAGCAGTGAAGTGGGGGCTAGCTCCTACGAGCAGTACTTC. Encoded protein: CASSEVGASSYEQYF.

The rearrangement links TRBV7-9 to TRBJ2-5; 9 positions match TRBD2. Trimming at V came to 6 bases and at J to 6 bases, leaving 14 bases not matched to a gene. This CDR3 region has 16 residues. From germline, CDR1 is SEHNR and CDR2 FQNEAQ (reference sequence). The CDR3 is CASRLEGGRGRKTQYF. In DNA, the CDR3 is TGTGCCAGCAGACTGGAGGGCGGGAGGGGGAGAAAGACCCAGTACTTC.

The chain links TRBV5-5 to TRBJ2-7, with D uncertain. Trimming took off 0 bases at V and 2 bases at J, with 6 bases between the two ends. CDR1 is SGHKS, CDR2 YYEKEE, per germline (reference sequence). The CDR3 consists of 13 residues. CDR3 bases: TGTGCCAGCAGCTTGGACTATACCTACGAGCAGTACTTC. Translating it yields CASSLDYTYEQYF.

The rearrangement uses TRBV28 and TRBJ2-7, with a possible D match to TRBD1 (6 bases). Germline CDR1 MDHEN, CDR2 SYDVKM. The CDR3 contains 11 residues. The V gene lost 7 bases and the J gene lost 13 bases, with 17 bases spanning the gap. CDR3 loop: CASTSPRDTYF. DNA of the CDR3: TGTGCCAGCACCTCCCCGAGGGACACTTACTTC.

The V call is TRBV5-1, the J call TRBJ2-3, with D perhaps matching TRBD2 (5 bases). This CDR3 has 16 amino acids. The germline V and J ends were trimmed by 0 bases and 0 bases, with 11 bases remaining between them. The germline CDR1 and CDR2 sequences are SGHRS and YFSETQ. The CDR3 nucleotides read TGCGCCAGCAGCTTGGAAGGGCGGACTAGCACAGATACGCAGTATTTT. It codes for CASSLEGRTSTDTQYF.

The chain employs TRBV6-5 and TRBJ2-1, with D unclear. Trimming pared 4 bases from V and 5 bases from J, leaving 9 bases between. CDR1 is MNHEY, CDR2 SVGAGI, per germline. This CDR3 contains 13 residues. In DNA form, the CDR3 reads TGTGCCAGCAGTTCCACTACCAACAATGAGCAGTTCTTC. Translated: CASSSTTNNEQFF.

The CDR3: CASRAGQGFGELFF. The CDR3 nucleotides read TGTGCCAGCAGAGCGGGACAGGGTTTCGGGGAGCTGTTTTTT. The chain couples TRBV2 to TRBJ2-2; TRBD1 matches at 9 bases. V shed 6 bases, J shed 7 bases, and the junction held 6 bases outside the gene matches. Germline V gene data show CDR1 as SNHLY and CDR2 as FYNNEI. The CDR3 covers 14 residues.

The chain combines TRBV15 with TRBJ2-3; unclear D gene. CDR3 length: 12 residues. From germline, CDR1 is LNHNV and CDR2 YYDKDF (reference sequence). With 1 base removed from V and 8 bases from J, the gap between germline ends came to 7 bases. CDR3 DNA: TGTGCCACCAGCAGAGTGGCAGGTACGCAGTATTTT. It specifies CATSRVAGTQYF.

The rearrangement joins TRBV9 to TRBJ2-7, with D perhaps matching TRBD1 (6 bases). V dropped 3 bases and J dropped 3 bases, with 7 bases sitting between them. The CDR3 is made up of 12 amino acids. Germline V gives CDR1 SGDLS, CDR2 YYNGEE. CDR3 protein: CASSATGYEQYF. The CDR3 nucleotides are TGTGCCAGCAGCGCGACAGGCTACGAGCAGTACTTC.

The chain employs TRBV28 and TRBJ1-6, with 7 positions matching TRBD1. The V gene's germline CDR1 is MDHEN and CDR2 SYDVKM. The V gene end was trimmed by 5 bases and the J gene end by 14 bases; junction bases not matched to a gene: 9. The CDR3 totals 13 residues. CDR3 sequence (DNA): TGTGCCAGCAGTATAGGGACAGCGGTGACCCTCCACTTT. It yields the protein CASSIGTAVTLHF. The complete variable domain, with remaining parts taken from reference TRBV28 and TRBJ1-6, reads DVKVTQSSRYLVKRTGEKVFLECVQDMDHENMFWYRQDPGLGLRLIYFSYDVKMKEKGDIPEGYSVSREKKERFSLILESASTNQTSMYLCASSIGTAVTLHFGNGTRLTVT.

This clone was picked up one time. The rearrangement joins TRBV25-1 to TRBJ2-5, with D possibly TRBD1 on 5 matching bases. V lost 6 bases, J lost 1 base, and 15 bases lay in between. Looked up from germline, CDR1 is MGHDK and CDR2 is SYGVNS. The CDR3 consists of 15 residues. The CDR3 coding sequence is TGTGCCAGCAGAGCCCCCGCAGGGCCCCAAGAGACCCAGTACTTC. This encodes CASRAPAGPQETQYF.

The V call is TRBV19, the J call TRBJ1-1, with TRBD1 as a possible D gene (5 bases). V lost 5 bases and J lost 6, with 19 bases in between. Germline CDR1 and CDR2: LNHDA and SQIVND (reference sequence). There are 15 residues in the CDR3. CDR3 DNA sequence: TGTGCCAGTAGTGATTGGGACGGGTCGGGGGCTGAAGCTTTCTTT. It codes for CASSDWDGSGAEAFF.

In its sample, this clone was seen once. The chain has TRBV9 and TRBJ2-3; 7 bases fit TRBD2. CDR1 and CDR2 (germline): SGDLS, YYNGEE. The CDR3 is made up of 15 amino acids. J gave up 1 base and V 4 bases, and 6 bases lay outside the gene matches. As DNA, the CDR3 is TGTGCCAGCAGCTCCCCTAGCGGAGGCACAGATACGCAGTATTTT. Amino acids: CASSSPSGGTDTQYF. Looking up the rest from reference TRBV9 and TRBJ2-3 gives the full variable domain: DSGVTQTPKHLITATGQRVTLRCSPRSGDLSVYWYQQSLDQGLQFLIQYYNGEERAKGNILERFSAQQFPDLHSELNLSSLELGDSALYFCASSSPSGGTDTQYFGPGTRLTVL.

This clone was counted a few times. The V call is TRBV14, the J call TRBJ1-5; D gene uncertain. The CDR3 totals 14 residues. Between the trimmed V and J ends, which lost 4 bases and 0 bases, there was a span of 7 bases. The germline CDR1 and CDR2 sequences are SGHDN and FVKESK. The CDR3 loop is CASSLRGSNQPQHF. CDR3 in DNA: TGTGCCAGCAGCCTTCGGGGTAGCAATCAGCCCCAGCATTTT.

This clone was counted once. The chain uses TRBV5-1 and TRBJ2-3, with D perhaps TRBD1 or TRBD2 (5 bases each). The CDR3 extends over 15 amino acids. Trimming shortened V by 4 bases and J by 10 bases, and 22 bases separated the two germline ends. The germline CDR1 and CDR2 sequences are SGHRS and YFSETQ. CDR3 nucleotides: TGCGCCAGCAGCCTGGGGGAAGGGTTCGGAGCGGCGCAGTATTTT. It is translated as CASSLGEGFGAAQYF.

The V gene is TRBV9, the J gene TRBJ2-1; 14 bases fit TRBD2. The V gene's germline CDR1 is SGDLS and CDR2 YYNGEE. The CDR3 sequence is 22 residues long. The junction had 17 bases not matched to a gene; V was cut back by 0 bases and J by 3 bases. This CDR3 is CASSVDLGRGTSGRYLYNEQFF. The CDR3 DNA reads TGTGCCAGCAGCGTAGATTTGGGGCGGGGGACTAGCGGGAGATACCTCTACAATGAGCAGTTCTTC.

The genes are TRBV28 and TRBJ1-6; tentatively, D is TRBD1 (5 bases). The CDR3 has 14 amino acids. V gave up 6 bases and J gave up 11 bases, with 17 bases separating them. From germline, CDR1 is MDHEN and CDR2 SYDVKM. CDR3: CASSPLLVGAPLHF. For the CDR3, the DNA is TGTGCCAGCAGCCCGCTACTCGTAGGGGCACCCCTCCACTTT.

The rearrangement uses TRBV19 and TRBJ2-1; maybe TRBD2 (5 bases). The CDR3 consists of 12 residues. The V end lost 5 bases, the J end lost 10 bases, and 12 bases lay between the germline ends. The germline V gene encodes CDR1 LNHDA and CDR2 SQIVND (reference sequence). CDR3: CASSSLTGEQFF. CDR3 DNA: TGTGCCAGTAGTTCCCTGACGGGAGAGCAGTTCTTC.

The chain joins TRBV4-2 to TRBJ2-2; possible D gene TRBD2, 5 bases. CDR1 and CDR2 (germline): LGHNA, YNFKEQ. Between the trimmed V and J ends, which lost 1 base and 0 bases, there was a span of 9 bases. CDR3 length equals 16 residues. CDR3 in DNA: TGTGCCAGCAGCCAAGGGGAACTAGCGAACACCGGGGAGCTGTTTTTT. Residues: CASSQGELANTGELFF.

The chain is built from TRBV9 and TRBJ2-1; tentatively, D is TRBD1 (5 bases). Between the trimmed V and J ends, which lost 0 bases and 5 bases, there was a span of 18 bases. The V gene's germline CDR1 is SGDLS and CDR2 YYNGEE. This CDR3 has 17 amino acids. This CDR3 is CASSVDGAPTPDNEQFF. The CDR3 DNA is TGTGCCAGCAGCGTAGATGGGGCGCCAACGCCTGACAATGAGCAGTTCTTC.

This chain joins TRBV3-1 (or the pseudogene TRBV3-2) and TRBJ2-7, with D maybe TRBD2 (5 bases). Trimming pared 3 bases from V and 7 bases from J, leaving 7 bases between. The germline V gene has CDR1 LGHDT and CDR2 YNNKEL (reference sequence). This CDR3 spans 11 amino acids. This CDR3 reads CASSQTGEQYF. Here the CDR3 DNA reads TGTGCCAGCAGCCAGACGGGGGAGCAGTACTTC.

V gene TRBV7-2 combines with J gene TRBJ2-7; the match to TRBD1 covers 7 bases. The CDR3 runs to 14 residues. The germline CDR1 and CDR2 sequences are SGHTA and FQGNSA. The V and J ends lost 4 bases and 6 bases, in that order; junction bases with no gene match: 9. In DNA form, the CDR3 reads TGTGCCAGCAGCTCCCGGGCAGGGGGTCGCGAGCAGTACTTC. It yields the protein CASSSRAGGREQYF.